A selection of T cell receptor beta chains follows, all from one sample in a study of T cells in Graves' hyperthyroidism and ophthalmopathy. TCRdb passed the multiplex PCR reads through MiXCR, listing each CDR3 protein once. This sample has a few hundred thousand distinct CDR3 sequences, with approximately 25% found just once. The sample comprised blood. All receptors derive from a man aged 50 to 59 with Graves' hyperthyroidism. The CDR3 runs from the conserved cysteine through the conserved F or W. The D gene is left open where the match is weak. Not all rows give a size; the values are once, few, many and, for expanded clones, a class.

NA	TRBV11-2	NA	TRBJ2-1	TGTGCCAGCAGCGGGCGGGATCACAATGAGCAGTTCTTC	CASSGRDHNEQFF
NA	TRBV5-5	NA	TRBJ2-5	TGTGCCAGCAACCGATTGAAACAGGGACAAGAGACCCAGTACTTC	CASNRLKQGQETQYF
few	TRBV12-3/TRBV12-4	NA	TRBJ1-1	TGTGCCAGCAGTTTAGTTCCCTACACTGAAGCTTTCTTT	CASSLVPYTEAFF
few	TRBV6-5	TRBD2	TRBJ2-1	TGTGCCAGCAGTTACTCGGGACTAGCGGGAGAGGAGCAGTTCTTC	CASSYSGLAGEEQFF
few	TRBV15	NA	TRBJ2-5	TGTGCCACCCAAAGGGGGGTAGGAGAGACCCAGTACTTC	CATQRGVGETQYF
NA	TRBV6-1	TRBD2	TRBJ2-1	TGTGCCAGCAGTCCAATTCCAGCGGGAGGCTACAATGAGCAGTTCTTC	CASSPIPAGGYNEQFF
few	TRBV10-3	TRBD1	TRBJ1-2	TGTGCCATCAGTGGGTTGACAGGGACGGATGGCTACACCTTC	CAISGLTGTDGYTF
many	TRBV11-2	TRBD1	TRBJ2-1	TGTGCCAGCAGCTCAGGGACAGGGTCACACAATGAGCAGTTCTTC	CASSSGTGSHNEQFF
NA	TRBV10-2	NA	TRBJ2-5	TGCGCCAGCAGGGGGGAGCAGGAGGGCCCGCCGGGAGAGACCCAGTACTTC	CASRGEQEGPPGETQYF
NA	TRBV5-1	TRBD1	TRBJ2-7	TGCGCCAGCAGCTTGGAAACAGGGGCTACCTACGAGCAGTACTTC	CASSLETGATYEQYF
NA	TRBV13	TRBD1	TRBJ2-5	TGTGCCAGCAGCTTCGGGACAGAGCAAGAGACCCAGTACTTC	CASSFGTEQETQYF
NA	TRBV19	TRBD2	TRBJ2-7	TGTGCCAGTAGTACCGGCGGGAGGGCCTACGAGCAGTACTTC	CASSTGGRAYEQYF
many	TRBV12-3/TRBV12-4	TRBD2	TRBJ2-2	TGTGCCAGCAGTCGCGGGACTAGCGGGATGAACACCGGGGAGCTGTTTTTT	CASSRGTSGMNTGELFF
many	TRBV18	TRBD2	TRBJ2-5	TGTGCCAGCTCACCACCGACTAGCAGAGAGACCCAGTACTTC	CASSPPTSRETQYF